Each of the 21 T cell receptor beta chains below was sequenced from the same sample in a study of T cells in Graves' hyperthyroidism and ophthalmopathy (dated by TCRdb to about 2019). The library was produced with multiplex PCR. The instrument was an Illumina HiSeq 2000. TCR beta CDR3 regions were amplified from RNA transcripts. For the first round of RT-PCR on the TCR CDR3, the HTBI primer set was used together with the Qiagen OneStep RT-PCR kit. TCRdb applied fastp at Q25 and MiXCR to the public reads, then kept only in-frame beta chains. Merged by CDR3 protein, the rows form single entries marked with the most common genes and DNA. This sample has roughly 350,000 distinct CDR3 sequences in its table, and roughly an eighth of those were observed once. The top ten clonotypes cover almost 35% of the sample. Sequencing input: blood. These receptors were obtained from a woman aged 40 to 50 with Graves' ophthalmopathy.

Ten or more counts support this clonotype. This chain joins TRBV11-2 and TRBJ1-2; the D gene is possibly TRBD1 (6 bases). Germline V lookup: CDR1 SGHAT, CDR2 FQNNGV. The V gene lost 4 bases and the J gene lost 4 bases, with 16 bases spanning the gap. The CDR3 contains 15 residues. CDR3 coding DNA: TGTGCCAGCAGCTCAACAGGGTTTCAGGGCTATGGCTACACCTTC. Its protein product is CASSSTGFQGYGYTF. The full variable domain, with the rest looked up from reference TRBV11-2 and TRBJ1-2, is EAGVAQSPRYKIIEKRQSVAFWCNPISGHATLYWYQQILGQGPKLLIQFQNNGVVDDSQLPKDRFSAERLKGVDSTLKIQPAKLEDSAVYLCASSSTGFQGYGYTFGSGTRLTVV.

The rearrangement uses TRBV3-1 and TRBJ2-3; TRBD1 might be the D (5 bases). The V end was cut by 4 bases, the J end by 10 bases, with 9 bases between. The germline V gene encodes CDR1 LGHDT and CDR2 YNNKEL (reference sequence). This CDR3 has 11 residues. The CDR3 loop reads CASSPGSSQYF. The CDR3 region has the DNA TGTGCCAGCAGCCCAGGGTCTTCGCAGTATTTT.

The chain recombines TRBV7-8 with TRBJ2-3; tentative D call: TRBD1 (5 bases). Germline-derived CDR1 and CDR2 are SGHVS and FQNEAQ. This CDR3 region has 14 residues. Trimming cost V 5 bases and J 2 bases, with 11 bases left between them. CDR3: CASSLTGHTDTQYF. The CDR3 DNA reads as TGTGCCAGCAGCCTCACAGGACACACAGATACGCAGTATTTT.

This clonotype was seen many times. This rearrangement joins TRBV15 to TRBJ1-2; TRBD1 is a possible D gene (5 bases). The ends were cut back, 4 bases at V and 2 bases at J, with 11 bases in the middle. The germline CDR1 and CDR2 sequences are LNHNV and YYDKDF (reference sequence). The CDR3 consists of 14 residues. CDR3 nucleotides: TGTGCCACCAGCAACCGACAGCGAAACTATGGCTACACCTTC. This gives the protein CATSNRQRNYGYTF.

In its sample, this clonotype was seen many times. The V gene is TRBV20-1, the J gene TRBJ1-5; 10 bases are shared with TRBD1. The CDR3 is 15 residues long. The J segment lost 2 bases and the V segment lost 6 bases, leaving 7 bases of the junction unmatched. Per the germline V gene, CDR1 is DFQATT and CDR2 is SNEGSKA (reference sequence). The CDR3 DNA follows: TGCAGTGCCGAAACCGGGACAGGGGGCAATCAGCCCCAGCATTTT. It yields the protein CSAETGTGGNQPQHF.

CDR3: CASSEGQAGSTEAFF. Here the CDR3 DNA reads TGTGCCAGCAGTGAAGGGCAGGCGGGCAGCACTGAAGCTTTCTTT. The rearrangement links TRBV6-1 to TRBJ1-1; the D is unclear. The CDR3 loop spans 15 amino acids. The V end was cut by 1 base, the J end by 4 bases, with 13 bases between. Germline lookup yields CDR1 MNHNS and CDR2 SASEGT.

There are many counts of this clonotype. The CDR3 is CSVRGTAYEQYF. CDR3 nucleotides: TGCAGCGTCCGGGGAACTGCCTACGAGCAGTACTTC. The chain links TRBV29-1 to TRBJ2-7; D may be TRBD2 (5 bases). Germline CDR1 is SQVTM and CDR2 is ANQGSEA. The V end lost 6 bases, the J end lost 2 bases, and 11 bases lay between the germline ends. The CDR3 has 12 amino acids.

This clonotype was seen ten or more times. The chain is built from TRBV6-1 and TRBJ2-2; perhaps TRBD2 as D (6 bases). V lost 4 bases and J 1 base, leaving 7 bases between the germline ends. The germline CDR1 and CDR2 sequences are MNHNS and SASEGT. The CDR3 spans 14 residues. The CDR3 DNA is TGTGCCAGCAGTGGACTAGTGAACACCGGGGAGCTGTTTTTT. Amino acids: CASSGLVNTGELFF.

V gene TRBV6-9 combines with J gene TRBJ2-7; no firm D call. The V gene's germline CDR1 is MNHGY and CDR2 SVAAGI. CDR3 length: 12 amino acids. Trimming took off 3 bases at V and 6 bases at J, with 9 bases between the two ends. CDR3 sequence: CASSYRLREQYF. The CDR3 region has the DNA TGTGCCAGCAGTTACCGATTACGCGAGCAGTACTTC.

This clonotype was found many times. One base away lies a much larger clone, so this may be a sequencing read error. J is TRBJ2-3 and V is TRBV12-3 or TRBV12-4, with D unclear. This CDR3 is 11 amino acids long. V was trimmed by 5 bases and J by 4 bases, leaving 4 bases between them. The CDR3 reads CASSGADTQYF. In DNA form, the CDR3 reads TGTGCCAGCAGTGGTGCAGATACGCAGTATTTT.

This clonotype was recorded many times. The J gene is TRBJ2-3, the V gene TRBV29-1; 9 nucleotides line up with TRBD1. The CDR3 is 13 residues long. Germline values: CDR1 SQVTM, CDR2 ANQGSEA. With 5 bases clipped from V and 7 bases from J, the junction kept 7 bases outside the gene matches. The CDR3 sequence is CSVWTGAPYTQYF. DNA of the CDR3: TGCAGCGTTTGGACAGGGGCCCCATATACGCAGTATTTT.

In its sample, this clonotype was seen many times. The V gene is TRBV11-3, the J gene TRBJ2-7; 7 bases line up with TRBD1. CDR1 SGHNT and CDR2 YENEEA come from the germline V gene. V lost 0 bases and J lost 2; bases outside the gene matches: 1. This CDR3 has 14 amino acids. CDR3 in amino acids: CASSLDQGAYEQYF. The CDR3, as DNA: TGTGCCAGCAGCTTAGATCAGGGGGCCTACGAGCAGTACTTC.

This clonotype was recorded many times. This chain links TRBV29-1 with TRBJ2-7; 9 bases agree with TRBD1. Trimming cost V 6 bases and J 0 bases; bases outside gene matches: 3. Germline CDR1 and CDR2: SQVTM and ANQGSEA. The CDR3 loop spans 13 amino acids. CDR3: CSVGTGNSYEQYF. The CDR3 DNA reads as TGCAGCGTGGGGACAGGGAACTCCTACGAGCAGTACTTC.

This clonotype was found many times. This rearrangement joins TRBV6-1 to TRBJ2-5; maybe TRBD1 (6 bases). Trimming took off 3 bases at V and 4 bases at J, with 12 bases between the two ends. This CDR3 region has 14 residues. Germline V lookup: CDR1 MNHNS, CDR2 SASEGT. The chain's CDR3 is CASSDTGSAETQYF. DNA of the CDR3: TGTGCCAGCAGTGATACAGGGTCGGCAGAGACCCAGTACTTC.

This clonotype was seen repeatedly, ten times or more. V is TRBV6-1 and J is TRBJ2-3, with TRBD1 matching over 7 bases. With 5 bases clipped from V and 0 bases from J, the junction kept 8 bases outside the gene matches. Germline V lookup: CDR1 MNHNS, CDR2 SASEGT. This CDR3 region has 16 residues. CDR3 sequence reads: CASSLAGGASTDTQYF. CDR3 DNA: TGTGCCAGCAGTCTGGCAGGGGGTGCGAGCACAGATACGCAGTATTTT.

This chain uses TRBV9 with TRBJ2-5; 12 bases agree with TRBD2. CDR3 size: 17 residues. Germline loops: CDR1 SGDLS, CDR2 YYNGEE. V trimming: 0 bases; J trimming: 5 bases; junction bases outside the gene matches: 8. Here the CDR3 DNA reads TGTGCCAGCAGCGTAGGTCCTAGCGGGAGGGATATTGAGACCCAGTACTTC. Amino acid sequence: CASSVGPSGRDIETQYF. The full variable domain, rest sourced from reference TRBV9 and TRBJ2-5, is DSGVTQTPKHLITATGQRVTLRCSPRSGDLSVYWYQQSLDQGLQFLIQYYNGEERAKGNILERFSAQQFPDLHSELNLSSLELGDSALYFCASSVGPSGRDIETQYFGPGTRLLVL.

This chain uses TRBV7-2 with TRBJ1-3; no clear D gene. Germline lookup yields CDR1 SGHTA and CDR2 FQGNSA. The CDR3 length is 17 residues. Between the trimmed V and J ends, which lost 2 bases and 0 bases, there was a span of 14 bases. The CDR3 here is CASSLQLVRSSGNTIYF. DNA of the CDR3: TGTGCCAGCAGCTTACAGCTTGTGAGGAGCTCTGGAAACACCATATATTTT.

This clonotype was observed a handful of times. The J gene is TRBJ2-2, the V gene TRBV5-5; tentatively, D is TRBD1 (6 bases). Germline CDR1 reads SGHKS; CDR2 reads YYEKEE (reference sequence). This CDR3 comprises 14 residues. Trimming removed 4 bases at V and 5 bases at J, with 12 bases between. The CDR3 spells CASSRQVLTGELFF. The CDR3 DNA follows: TGTGCCAGCAGCCGACAGGTTCTTACCGGGGAGCTGTTTTTT.

This clonotype has more than one count but fewer than ten. J is TRBJ2-2 and V is TRBV10-1; D unresolved. Germline V gene lookup returns CDR1 WNHNN and CDR2 SYGVQD (reference sequence). V was pared by 6 bases and J by 4 bases, with 12 bases between. The CDR3 has 14 residues. The CDR3 DNA follows: TGCGCCAGCAGCGGTTTCGAGGTCACCGGGGAGCTGTTTTTT. This encodes CASSGFEVTGELFF.

This clonotype appeared many times. Written as DNA, the CDR3 is TGCAGTGCTAGAGATCCAGGGGCGAATGAGCAGTTCTTC. This encodes CSARDPGANEQFF. V and J are TRBV20-1 and TRBJ2-1; a possible D gene is TRBD1 (6 bases). Trimming stripped 0 bases from V and 7 bases from J, with 10 bases between. The CDR3 consists of 13 residues. Germline V gene data show CDR1 as DFQATT and CDR2 as SNEGSKA (reference sequence).

This clonotype was detected many times. J is TRBJ1-4 and V is TRBV12-3 or TRBV12-4; the match to TRBD1 covers 11 bases. The junction had 2 bases not matched to a gene; V was cut back by 4 bases and J by 10 bases. There are 13 residues in the CDR3. The chain's CDR3 is CASSSGTGGKLFF. The DNA of the CDR3 is TGTGCCAGCAGTTCCGGGACAGGGGGAAAACTGTTTTTT.